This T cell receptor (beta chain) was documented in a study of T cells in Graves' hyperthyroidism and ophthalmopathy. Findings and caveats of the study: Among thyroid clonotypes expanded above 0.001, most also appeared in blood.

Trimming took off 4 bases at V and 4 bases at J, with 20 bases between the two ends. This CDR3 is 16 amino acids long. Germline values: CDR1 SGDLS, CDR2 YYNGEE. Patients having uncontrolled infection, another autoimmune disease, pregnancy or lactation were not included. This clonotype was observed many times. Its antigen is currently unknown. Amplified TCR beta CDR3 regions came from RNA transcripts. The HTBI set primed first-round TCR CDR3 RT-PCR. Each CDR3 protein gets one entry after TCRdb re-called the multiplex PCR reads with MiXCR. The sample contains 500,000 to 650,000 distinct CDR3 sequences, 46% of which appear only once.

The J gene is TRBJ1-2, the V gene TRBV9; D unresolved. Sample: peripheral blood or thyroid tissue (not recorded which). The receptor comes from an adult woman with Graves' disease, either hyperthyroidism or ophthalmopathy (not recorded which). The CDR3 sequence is CASSPQGGHSLYGYTF. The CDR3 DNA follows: TGTGCCAGCAGCCCCCAAGGAGGCCACAGTCTCTATGGCTACACCTTC.